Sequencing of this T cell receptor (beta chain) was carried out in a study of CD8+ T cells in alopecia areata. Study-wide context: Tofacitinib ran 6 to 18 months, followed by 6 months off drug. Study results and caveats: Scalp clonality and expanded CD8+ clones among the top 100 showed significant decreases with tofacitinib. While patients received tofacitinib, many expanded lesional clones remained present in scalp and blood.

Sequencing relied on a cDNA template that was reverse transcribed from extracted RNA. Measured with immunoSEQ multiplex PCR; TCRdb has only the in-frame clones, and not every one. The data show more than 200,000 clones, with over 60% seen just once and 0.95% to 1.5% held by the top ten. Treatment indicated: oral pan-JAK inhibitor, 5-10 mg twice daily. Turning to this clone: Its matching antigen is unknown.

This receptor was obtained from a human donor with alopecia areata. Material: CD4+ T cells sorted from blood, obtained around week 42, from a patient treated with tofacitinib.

For the CDR3, the DNA is TGTGCCAGCAGCTTGAGCAGGGTAACCGGGGAGCTGTTTTTT. Protein: CASSLSRVTGELFF. This sequence joins TRBV7-8 and TRBJ2-2, with a tentative D call TRBD1 (5 bases). V gave up 3 bases and J gave up 5 bases, with 10 bases separating them. The CDR3 sequence is 14 residues long. Germline loops: CDR1 SGHVS, CDR2 FQNEAQ.